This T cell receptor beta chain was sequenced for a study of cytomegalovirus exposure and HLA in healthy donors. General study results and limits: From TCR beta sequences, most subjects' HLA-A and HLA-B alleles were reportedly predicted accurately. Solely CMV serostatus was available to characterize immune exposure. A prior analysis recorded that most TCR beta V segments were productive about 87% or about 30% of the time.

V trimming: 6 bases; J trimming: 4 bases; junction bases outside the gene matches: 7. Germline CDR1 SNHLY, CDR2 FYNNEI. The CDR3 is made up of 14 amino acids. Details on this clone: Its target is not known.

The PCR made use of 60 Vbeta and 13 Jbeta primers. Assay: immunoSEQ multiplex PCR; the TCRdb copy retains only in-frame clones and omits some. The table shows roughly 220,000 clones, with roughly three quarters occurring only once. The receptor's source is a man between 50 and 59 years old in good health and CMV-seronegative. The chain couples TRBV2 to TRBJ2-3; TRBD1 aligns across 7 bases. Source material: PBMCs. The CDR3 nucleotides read TGTGCCAGCAGCCGGGCCCAGGGGGCAGATACGCAGTATTTT. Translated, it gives CASSRAQGADTQYF.